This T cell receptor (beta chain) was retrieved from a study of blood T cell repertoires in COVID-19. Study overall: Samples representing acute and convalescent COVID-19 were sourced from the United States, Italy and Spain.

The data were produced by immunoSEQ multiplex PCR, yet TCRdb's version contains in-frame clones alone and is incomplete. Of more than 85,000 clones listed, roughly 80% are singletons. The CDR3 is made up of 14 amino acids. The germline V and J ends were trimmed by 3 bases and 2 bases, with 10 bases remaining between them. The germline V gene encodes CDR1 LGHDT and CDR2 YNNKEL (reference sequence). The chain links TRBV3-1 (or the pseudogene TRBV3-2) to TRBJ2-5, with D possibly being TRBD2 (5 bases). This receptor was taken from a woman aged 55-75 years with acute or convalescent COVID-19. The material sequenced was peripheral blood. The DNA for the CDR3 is TGTGCCAGCAGCCAGGCCTCGGGGCAAGAGACCCAGTACTTC. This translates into CASSQASGQETQYF.